The clone carrying this T cell receptor beta chain has more than one count but fewer than ten. This sample was taken from a study of identical twins. Each CDR3 protein is one row after TCRdb ran MiXCR on the 5' RACE reads. Of fewer than 500,000 distinct CDR3 sequences in the sample, approximately 25% were seen once. Germline values: CDR1 MNHNS, CDR2 SASEGT. The CDR3 is made up of 13 amino acids. Germline trimming cut 4 bases from V and 8 bases from J; bases unmatched to any gene: 6. The same sample was also used in a study of T cells expressing NK-cell markers. That source reports: Top CD8+ clonotypes included the dominant CD3+CD56+NKG2C+ clonotypes in roughly 6 donors.

The chain employs TRBV6-1 and TRBJ1-2; TRBD1 agrees at 8 bases. The specimen sequenced was CD4+ T cells sorted from blood. This clonotype was obtained from a woman younger than 30 in good health. The CDR3 loop reads CASSGAGGGGYTF. The CDR3 DNA follows: TGTGCCAGCAGTGGGGCAGGGGGCGGAGGCTACACCTTC.